A single T cell receptor beta chain is shown here with its context. Germline V gene sequence: CDR1 LNHDA, CDR2 SQIVND (reference sequence). V lost 5 bases and J lost 4, with 12 bases in between. The CDR3 length is 13 residues. This sample was included in a study of CD8 T cells in Susac syndrome. Reverse transcription of roughly 0.45 to 1 ug RNA was performed with random hexamers. Amplification of TCR beta CDR3 spanned 54 Vbeta and 13 Jbeta via immunoSEQ multiplex PCR. TCRdb re-called the immunoSEQ multiplex PCR reads with MiXCR, one entry per CDR3 protein. The sample holds fewer than 350,000 distinct CDR3 sequences, approximately 85% seen once.

Source material: CD8+ T cells from PBMCs. The V and J genes are TRBV19 and TRBJ2-7, with D perhaps matching TRBD2 (5 bases). This sequence was found in a human donor with multiple sclerosis. This CDR3 reads CASSWAREYEQYF. The CDR3 DNA is TGTGCCAGTAGTTGGGCAAGGGAGTACGAGCAGTACTTC.